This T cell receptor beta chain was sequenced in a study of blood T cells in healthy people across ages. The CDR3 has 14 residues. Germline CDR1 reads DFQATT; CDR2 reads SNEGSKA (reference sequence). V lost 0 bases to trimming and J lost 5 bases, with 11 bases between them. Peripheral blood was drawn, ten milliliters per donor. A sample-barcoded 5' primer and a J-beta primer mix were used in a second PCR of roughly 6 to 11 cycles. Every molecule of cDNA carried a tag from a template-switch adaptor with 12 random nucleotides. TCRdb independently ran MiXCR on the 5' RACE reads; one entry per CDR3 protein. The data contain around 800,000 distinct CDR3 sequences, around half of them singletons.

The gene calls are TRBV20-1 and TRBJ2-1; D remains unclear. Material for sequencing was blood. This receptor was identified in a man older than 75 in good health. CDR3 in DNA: TGCAGTGCTAGAGATCCCCAAGGAGACAATGAGCAGTTCTTC. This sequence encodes CSARDPQGDNEQFF.